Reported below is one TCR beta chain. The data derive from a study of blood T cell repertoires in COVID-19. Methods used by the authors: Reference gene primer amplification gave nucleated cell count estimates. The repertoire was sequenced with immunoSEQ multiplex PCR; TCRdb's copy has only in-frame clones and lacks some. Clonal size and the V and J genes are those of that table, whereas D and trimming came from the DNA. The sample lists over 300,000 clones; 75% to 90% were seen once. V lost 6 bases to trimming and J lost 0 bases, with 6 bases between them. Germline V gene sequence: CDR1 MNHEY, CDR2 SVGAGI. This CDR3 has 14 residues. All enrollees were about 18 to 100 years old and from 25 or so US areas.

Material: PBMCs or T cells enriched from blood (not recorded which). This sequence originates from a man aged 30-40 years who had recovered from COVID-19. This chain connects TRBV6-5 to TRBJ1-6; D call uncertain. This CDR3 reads CASRVSSYNSPLHF. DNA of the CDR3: TGTGCCAGCAGAGTGAGCTCCTATAATTCACCCCTCCACTTT.